This T cell receptor beta chain was identified in a study of blood T cell repertoires in COVID-19. Turning to the study itself: Acute-phase and convalescent COVID-19 samples originated in the United States, Italy and Spain. T cells, B-cell-depleted T cells, or PBMCs provided the cDNA or gDNA that served as material.

The CDR3 sequence is 14 residues long. The junction had 2 bases not matched to a gene; V was cut back by 4 bases and J by 3 bases. From germline, CDR1 is LGHDT and CDR2 YNNKEL (reference sequence). Original processing methods: Amplification of reference gene primers was used by the study to estimate nucleated cell counts. Here immunoSEQ multiplex PCR was the method, and the copy in TCRdb shows in-frame clones only, minus some. The V and J calls and the clone size are those of that table, but D and trimming were determined from the DNA. The table includes about 64,000 clones, approximately 92% detected once.

The sequence was obtained from a woman aged 80 or over with active COVID-19. The V call is TRBV3-1 (or the pseudogene TRBV3-2), the J call TRBJ1-4; 7 nucleotides agree with TRBD1. Material: peripheral blood. The CDR3: CASSRGQANEKLFF. The CDR3 coding sequence is TGTGCCAGCAGCCGAGGACAGGCTAATGAAAAACTGTTTTTT.